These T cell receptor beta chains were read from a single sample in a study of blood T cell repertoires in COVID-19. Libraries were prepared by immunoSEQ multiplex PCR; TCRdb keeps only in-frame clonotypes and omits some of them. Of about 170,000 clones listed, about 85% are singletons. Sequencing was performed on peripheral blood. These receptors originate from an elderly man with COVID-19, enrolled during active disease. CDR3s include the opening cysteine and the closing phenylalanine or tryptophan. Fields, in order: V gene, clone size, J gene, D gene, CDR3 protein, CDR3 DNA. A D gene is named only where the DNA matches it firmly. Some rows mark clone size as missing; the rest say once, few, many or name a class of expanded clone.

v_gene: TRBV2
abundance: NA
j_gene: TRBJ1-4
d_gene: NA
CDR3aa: CASTRQATNEKLFF
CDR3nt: TGTGCCAGCACCCGACAGGCAACTAATGAAAAACTGTTTTTT

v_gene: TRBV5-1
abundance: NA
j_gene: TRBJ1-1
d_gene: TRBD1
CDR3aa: CASSSSGTGNTEAFF
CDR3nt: TGCGCCAGCAGCTCCTCCGGGACAGGGAACACTGAAGCTTTCTTT

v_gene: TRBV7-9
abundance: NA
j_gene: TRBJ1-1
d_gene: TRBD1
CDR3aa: CASSTLTGILNTEAFF
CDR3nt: TGTGCCAGCAGCACGTTGACAGGGATACTGAACACTGAAGCTTTCTTT

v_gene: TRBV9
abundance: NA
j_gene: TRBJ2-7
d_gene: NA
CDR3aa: CASNQGGSYEQYF
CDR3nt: TGTGCCAGCAACCAAGGGGGCTCCTACGAGCAGTACTTC

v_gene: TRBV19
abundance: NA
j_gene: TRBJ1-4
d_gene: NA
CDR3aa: CASSINAGEKLFF
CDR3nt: TGTGCCAGTAGTATAAACGCAGGCGAAAAACTGTTTTTT

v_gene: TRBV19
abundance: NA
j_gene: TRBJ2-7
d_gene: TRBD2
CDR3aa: CASSKGTSFSYEQYF
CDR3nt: TGTGCCAGTAGTAAGGGGACTAGCTTTTCCTACGAGCAGTACTTC

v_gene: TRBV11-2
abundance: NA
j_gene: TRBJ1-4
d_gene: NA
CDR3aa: CASSLDLPRTVYNEKLFF
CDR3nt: TGTGCCAGCAGCTTAGATTTACCCCGGACAGTTTATAATGAAAAACTGTTTTTT

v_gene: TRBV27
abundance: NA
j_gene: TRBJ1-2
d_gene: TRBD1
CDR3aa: CASSRDRAVHGYTF
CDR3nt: TGTGCCAGCAGCCGCGACAGGGCAGTTCATGGCTACACCTTC

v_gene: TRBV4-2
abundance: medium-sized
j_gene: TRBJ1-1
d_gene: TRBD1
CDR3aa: CASSQWTGGTEAFF
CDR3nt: TGTGCCAGCAGCCAATGGACAGGGGGGACTGAAGCTTTCTTT

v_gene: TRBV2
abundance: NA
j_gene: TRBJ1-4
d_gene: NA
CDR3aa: CASSRSGVTEKLFF
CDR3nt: TGTGCCAGCAGTAGGAGCGGGGTAACTGAAAAACTGTTTTTT

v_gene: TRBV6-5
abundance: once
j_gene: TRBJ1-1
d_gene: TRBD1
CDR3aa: CASRSRDRVTEAFF
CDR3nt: TGTGCCAGCAGGTCCCGGGACAGGGTCACTGAAGCTTTCTTT

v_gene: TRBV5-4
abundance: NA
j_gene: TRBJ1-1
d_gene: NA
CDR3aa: CASSPGGDSTEAFF
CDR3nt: TGTGCCAGCAGCCCGGGGGGCGACAGCACTGAAGCTTTCTTT

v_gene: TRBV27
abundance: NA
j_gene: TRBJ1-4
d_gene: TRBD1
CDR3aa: CASSLSGTGSQKLFF
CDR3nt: TGTGCCAGCAGTTTATCTGGGACAGGATCCCAAAAACTGTTTTTT

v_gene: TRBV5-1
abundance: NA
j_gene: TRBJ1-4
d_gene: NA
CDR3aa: CASSLAVGARNEKLFF
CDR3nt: TGCGCCAGCAGCTTGGCCGTTGGGGCCCGTAATGAAAAACTGTTTTTT

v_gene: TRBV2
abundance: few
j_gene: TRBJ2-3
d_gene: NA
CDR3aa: CASSFRTDTQYF
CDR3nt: TGTGCCAGCAGTTTTAGAACAGATACGCAGTATTTT

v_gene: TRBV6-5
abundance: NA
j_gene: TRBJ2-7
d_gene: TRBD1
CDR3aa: CASSYLGQGAEEQYF
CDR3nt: TGTGCCAGCAGTTACCTGGGACAGGGGGCGGAGGAGCAGTACTTC

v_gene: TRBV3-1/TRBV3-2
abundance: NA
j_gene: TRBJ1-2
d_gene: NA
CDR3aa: CASSQLREGRGYTF
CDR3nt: TGTGCCAGCAGCCAGTTGAGGGAAGGCCGGGGCTACACCTTC

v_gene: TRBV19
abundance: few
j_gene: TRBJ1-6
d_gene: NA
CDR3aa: CASSGGLGASPLHF
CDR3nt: TGTGCCAGTAGTGGGGGCCTCGGGGCTTCACCCCTCCACTTT

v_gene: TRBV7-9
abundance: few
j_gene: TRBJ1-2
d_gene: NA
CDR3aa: CASSSTDTYNYGYTF
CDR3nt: TGTGCCAGCAGCTCCACTGACACATATAACTATGGCTACACCTTC

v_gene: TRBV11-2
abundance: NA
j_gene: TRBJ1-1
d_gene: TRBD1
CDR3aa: CASSSGTGGLRNTEAFF
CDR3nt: TGTGCCAGCAGCTCCGGGACAGGGGGCTTAAGGAACACTGAAGCTTTCTTT

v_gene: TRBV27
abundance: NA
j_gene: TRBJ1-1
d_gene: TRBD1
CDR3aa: CASSALTGARLAFF
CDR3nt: TGTGCCAGCAGTGCCCTCACAGGGGCTAGGTTAGCTTTCTTT

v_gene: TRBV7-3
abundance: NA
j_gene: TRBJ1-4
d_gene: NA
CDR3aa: CASSFDINEKLFF
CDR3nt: TGTGCCAGCAGCTTCGACATTAATGAAAAACTGTTTTTT

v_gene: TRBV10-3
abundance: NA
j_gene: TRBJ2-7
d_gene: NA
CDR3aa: CAISGGAGDEQYF
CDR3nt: TGTGCCATCAGTGGGGGGGCGGGAGACGAGCAGTACTTC